This entry concerns a single TCR beta chain. The antigen remains unidentified. Germline V lookup: CDR1 MNHEY, CDR2 SVGAGI. The V end was cut by 6 bases, the J end by 4 bases, with 12 bases between. This CDR3 is built from 13 residues. This sample is part of a study of cytomegalovirus exposure and HLA in healthy donors. A multiplex PCR was run with 60 Vbeta primers and 13 Jbeta primers. Measured with immunoSEQ multiplex PCR; TCRdb has only the in-frame clones, and not every one. The data show 200,000 or so clones, 75% to 85% seen once. Regarding the study as a whole: Sequencing depth roughly uniform across donors was assumed in presence/absence analyses.

The sample was PBMCs. The TCR was taken from a middle-aged woman in good health and CMV-seronegative. The genes are TRBV6-5 and TRBJ1-2, with D unclear. The CDR3 protein is CASRFGEGYGYTF. CDR3 nucleotide sequence: TGTGCCAGCAGATTCGGGGAAGGCTATGGCTACACCTTC.